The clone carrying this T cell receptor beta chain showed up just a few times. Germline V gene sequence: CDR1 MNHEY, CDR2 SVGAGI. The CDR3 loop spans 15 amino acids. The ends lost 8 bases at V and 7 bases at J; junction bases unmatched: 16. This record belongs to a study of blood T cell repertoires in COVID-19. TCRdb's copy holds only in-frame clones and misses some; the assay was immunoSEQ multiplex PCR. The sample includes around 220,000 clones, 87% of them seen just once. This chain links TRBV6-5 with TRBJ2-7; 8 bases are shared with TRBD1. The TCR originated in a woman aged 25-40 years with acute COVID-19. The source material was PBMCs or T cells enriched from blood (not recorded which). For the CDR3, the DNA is TGTGCCAGCCAATTAGGGCAGGGGGCTTTCGGAGAGCAGTACTTC. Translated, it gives CASQLGQGAFGEQYF.